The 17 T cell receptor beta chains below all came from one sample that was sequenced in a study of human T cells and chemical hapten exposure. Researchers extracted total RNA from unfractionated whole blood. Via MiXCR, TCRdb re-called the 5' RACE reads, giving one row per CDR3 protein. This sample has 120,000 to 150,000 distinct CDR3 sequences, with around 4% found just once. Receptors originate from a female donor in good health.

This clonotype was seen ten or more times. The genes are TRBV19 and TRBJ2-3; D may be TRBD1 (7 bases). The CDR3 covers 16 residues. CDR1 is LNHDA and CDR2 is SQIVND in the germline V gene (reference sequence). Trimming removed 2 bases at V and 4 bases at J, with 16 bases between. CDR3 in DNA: TGTGCCAGTAGTATATCGGAGGGGGCTGGGGCAGATACGCAGTATTTT. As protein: CASSISEGAGADTQYF.

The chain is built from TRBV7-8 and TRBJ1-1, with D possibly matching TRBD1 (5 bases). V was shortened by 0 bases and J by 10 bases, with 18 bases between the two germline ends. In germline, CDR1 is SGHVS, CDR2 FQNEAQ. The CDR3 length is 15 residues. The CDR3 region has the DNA TGTGCCAGCAGCTTAGCGGACACCCCAAGGATCGGAGCTTTCTTT. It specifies CASSLADTPRIGAFF.

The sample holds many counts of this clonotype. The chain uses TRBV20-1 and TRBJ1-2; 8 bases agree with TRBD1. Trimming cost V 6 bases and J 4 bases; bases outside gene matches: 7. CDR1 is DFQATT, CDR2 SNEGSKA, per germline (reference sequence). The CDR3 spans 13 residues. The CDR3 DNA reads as TGCAGTGCCAGCAGGGGGCTTGGCTATGGCTACACCTTC. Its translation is CSASRGLGYGYTF.

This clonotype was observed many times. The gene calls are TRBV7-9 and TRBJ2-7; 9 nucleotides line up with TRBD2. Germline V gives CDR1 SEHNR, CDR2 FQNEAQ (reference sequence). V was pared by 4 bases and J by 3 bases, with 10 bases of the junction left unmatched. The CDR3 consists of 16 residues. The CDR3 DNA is TGTGCCAGCAGCTCAGCTTTAGCGGGGGCCAACTACGAGCAGTACTTC. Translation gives CASSSALAGANYEQYF.

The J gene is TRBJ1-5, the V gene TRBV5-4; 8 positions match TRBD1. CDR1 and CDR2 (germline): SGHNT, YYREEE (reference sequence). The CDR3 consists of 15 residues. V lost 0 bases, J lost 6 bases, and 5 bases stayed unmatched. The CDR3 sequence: CASSLDRGVAQPQHF. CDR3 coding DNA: TGTGCCAGCAGCTTGGACAGGGGGGTAGCTCAGCCCCAGCATTTT.

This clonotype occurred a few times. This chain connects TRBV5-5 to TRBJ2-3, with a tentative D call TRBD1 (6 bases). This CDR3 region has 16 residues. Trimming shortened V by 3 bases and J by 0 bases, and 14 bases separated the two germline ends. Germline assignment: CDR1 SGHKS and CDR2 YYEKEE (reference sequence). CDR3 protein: CASSWVVGGSTDTQYF. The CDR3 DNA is TGTGCCAGCAGCTGGGTGGTAGGGGGTAGCACAGATACGCAGTATTTT.

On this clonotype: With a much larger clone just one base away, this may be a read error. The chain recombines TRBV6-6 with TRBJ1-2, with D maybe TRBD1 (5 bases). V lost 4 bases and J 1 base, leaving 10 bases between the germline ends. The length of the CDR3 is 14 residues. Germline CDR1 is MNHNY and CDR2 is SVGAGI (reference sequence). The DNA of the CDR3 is TGTGCCAGCAGTTTCGACAGCGGTAACTATGGCTACACCTTC. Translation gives CASSFDSGNYGYTF.

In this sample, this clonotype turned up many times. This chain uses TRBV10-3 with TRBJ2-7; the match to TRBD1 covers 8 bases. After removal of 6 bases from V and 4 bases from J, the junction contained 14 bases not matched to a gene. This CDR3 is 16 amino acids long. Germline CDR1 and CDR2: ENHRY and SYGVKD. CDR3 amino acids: CAISHPDRVKTYEQYF. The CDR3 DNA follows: TGTGCCATCAGCCACCCGGACAGGGTAAAAACGTACGAGCAGTACTTC.

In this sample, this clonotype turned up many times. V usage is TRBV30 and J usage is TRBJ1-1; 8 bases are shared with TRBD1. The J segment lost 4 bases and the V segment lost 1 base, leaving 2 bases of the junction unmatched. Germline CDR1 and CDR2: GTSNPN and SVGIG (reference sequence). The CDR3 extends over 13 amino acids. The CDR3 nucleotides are TGTGCCTGGAGTGGACAGGGGAGCACTGAAGCTTTCTTT. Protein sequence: CAWSGQGSTEAFF.

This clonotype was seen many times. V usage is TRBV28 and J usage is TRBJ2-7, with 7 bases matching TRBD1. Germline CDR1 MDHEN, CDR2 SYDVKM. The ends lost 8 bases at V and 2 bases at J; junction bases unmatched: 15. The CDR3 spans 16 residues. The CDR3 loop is CASRSSDRTGAYEQYF. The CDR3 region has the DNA TGTGCCAGCCGCTCCTCGGACAGGACGGGTGCCTACGAGCAGTACTTC. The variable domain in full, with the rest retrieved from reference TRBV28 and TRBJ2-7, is DVKVTQSSRYLVKRTGEKVFLECVQDMDHENMFWYRQDPGLGLRLIYFSYDVKMKEKGDIPEGYSVSREKKERFSLILESASTNQTSMYLCASRSSDRTGAYEQYFGPGTRLTVT.

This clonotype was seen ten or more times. The CDR3 DNA follows: TGCAGTGCTACTAGGTCCGGGTTCACTGAAGCTTTCTTT. Translated: CSATRSGFTEAFF. The rearrangement joins TRBV20-1 to TRBJ1-1; unclear D gene. CDR1 DFQATT and CDR2 SNEGSKA come from the germline V gene (reference sequence). The CDR3 length is 13 residues. Deletions cut 4 bases from V and 4 bases from J, with 13 bases between.

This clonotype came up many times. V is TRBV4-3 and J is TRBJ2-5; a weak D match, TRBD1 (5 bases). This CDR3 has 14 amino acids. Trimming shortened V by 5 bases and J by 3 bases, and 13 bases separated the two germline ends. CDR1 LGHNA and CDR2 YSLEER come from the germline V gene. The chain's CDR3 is CASSYAWGEETQYF. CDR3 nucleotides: TGCGCCAGCAGCTACGCATGGGGCGAAGAGACCCAGTACTTC.

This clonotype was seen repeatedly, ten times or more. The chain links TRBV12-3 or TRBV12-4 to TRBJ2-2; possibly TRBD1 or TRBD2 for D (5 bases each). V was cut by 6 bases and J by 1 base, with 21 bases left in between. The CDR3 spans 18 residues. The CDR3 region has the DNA TGTGCCAGCAGCCCCCTGCTCCCTGGGACGGAGAACACCGGGGAGCTGTTTTTT. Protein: CASSPLLPGTENTGELFF.

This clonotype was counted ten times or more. The DNA of the CDR3 is TGTGCCACCAGCAGAGAGAGGCTAGCGGGGGGGGCAGATACGCAGTATTTT. It yields the protein CATSRERLAGGADTQYF. The V call is TRBV15, the J call TRBJ2-3, with 12 positions matching TRBD2. The germline gives CDR1 LNHNV, CDR2 YYDKDF (reference sequence). V gave up 0 bases and J gave up 4 bases; unmatched junction bases: 5. CDR3 length: 17 residues.

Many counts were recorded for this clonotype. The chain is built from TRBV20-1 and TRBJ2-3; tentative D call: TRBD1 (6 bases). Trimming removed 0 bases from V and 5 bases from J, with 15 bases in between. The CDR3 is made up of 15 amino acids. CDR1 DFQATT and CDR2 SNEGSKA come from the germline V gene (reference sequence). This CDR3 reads CSARDLTLQGDTQYF. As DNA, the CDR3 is TGCAGTGCTAGAGATCTGACACTACAGGGAGATACGCAGTATTTT.

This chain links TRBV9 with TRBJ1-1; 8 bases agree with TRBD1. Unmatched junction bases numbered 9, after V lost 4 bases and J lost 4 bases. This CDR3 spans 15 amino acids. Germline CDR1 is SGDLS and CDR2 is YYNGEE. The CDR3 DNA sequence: TGTGCCAGCAGCCCACGGACAGGGTCTGGCACTGAAGCTTTCTTT. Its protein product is CASSPRTGSGTEAFF.

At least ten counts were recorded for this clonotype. The CDR3 spells CASSSAVLSPLHF. DNA for the CDR3: TGTGCCAGCAGTTCGGCGGTCTTGTCACCCCTCCACTTT. The rearrangement links TRBV6-2 or TRBV6-3 to TRBJ1-6; D remains unclear. Trimming removed 4 bases from V and 10 bases from J, with 11 bases in between. CDR3 length equals 13 residues. The germline V gene has CDR1 MNHEY and CDR2 SVGEGT.